This T cell receptor (beta chain) was identified during a study of T cells in narcolepsy. Sequenced by immunoSEQ multiplex PCR; TCRdb stores in-frame clones only, minus some. The sample has tens of thousands of clones; about nine tenths are singletons. Points on this clone: Its target is unknown.

Findings and caveats of the study: Healthy controls reportedly lacked the autoreactive clonotypes serially found in patients' blood. HCRT-specific and TRIB2-specific autoreactive clonotypes appeared among same-patient CSF and blood CD4+ clonotypes. Autoreactive clone sequences were missing from some blood memory CD4+ repertoires.

Germline CDR1 and CDR2: SGHVS and FQNEAQ. Trimming removed 4 bases from V and 8 bases from J, with 15 bases in between. The CDR3 has 14 residues. The chain carries TRBV7-8 and TRBJ2-1; no clear D gene. The clonotype comes from a human donor with narcolepsy. Sequenced sample: CD45RA- memory CD4+ T cells from PBMCs. CDR3 sequence reads: CASSSRLEVDEQFF. CDR3 in DNA: TGTGCCAGCAGCTCCCGATTAGAGGTAGATGAGCAGTTCTTC.